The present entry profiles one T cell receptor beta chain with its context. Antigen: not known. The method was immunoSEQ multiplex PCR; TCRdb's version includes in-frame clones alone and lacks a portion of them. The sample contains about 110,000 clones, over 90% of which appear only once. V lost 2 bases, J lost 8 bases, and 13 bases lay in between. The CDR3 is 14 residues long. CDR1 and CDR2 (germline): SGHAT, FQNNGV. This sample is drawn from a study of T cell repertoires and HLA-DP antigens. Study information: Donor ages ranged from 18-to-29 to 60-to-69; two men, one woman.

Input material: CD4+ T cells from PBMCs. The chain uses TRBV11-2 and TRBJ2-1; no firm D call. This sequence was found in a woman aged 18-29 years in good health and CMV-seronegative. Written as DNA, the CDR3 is TGTGCCAGCAGCTTATCTCGAGGTTGGGATGAGCAGTTCTTC. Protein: CASSLSRGWDEQFF. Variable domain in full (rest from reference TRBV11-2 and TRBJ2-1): EAGVAQSPRYKIIEKRQSVAFWCNPISGHATLYWYQQILGQGPKLLIQFQNNGVVDDSQLPKDRFSAERLKGVDSTLKIQPAKLEDSAVYLCASSLSRGWDEQFFGPGTRLTVL.